The 6 T cell receptor beta chains below all came from one sample that was sequenced in a study of brain metastases from non-small cell lung cancer. Profiling relied on immunoSEQ multiplex PCR, and the TCRdb table lists in-frame clones only, not all of them. The profile covers 4,000 to 5,000 clones, with just over 85% appearing a single time and under 7.5% taken by the ten largest. Specimen: primary lung tumor tissue. The receptors come from a donor aged 40 or over with non-small cell lung cancer.

V gene TRBV5-1 combines with J gene TRBJ1-1; D ambiguous. V lost 4 bases and J 3 bases, leaving 7 bases between the germline ends. Germline CDR1 is SGHRS and CDR2 is YFSETQ. The CDR3 runs 12 residues. The CDR3 reads CASSIRDTEAFF. The CDR3 nucleotides read TGCGCCAGCAGCATAAGAGACACTGAAGCTTTCTTT.

This chain connects TRBV12-3 or TRBV12-4 to TRBJ2-2; D might be TRBD1 or TRBD2, each matching 5 bases. The ends were cut back, 6 bases at V and 8 bases at J, with 10 bases in the middle. There are 12 residues in the CDR3. CDR3 sequence (DNA): TGTGCCAGCAGCCGCTGGGGGGGGGAGCTGTTTTTT. As protein: CASSRWGGELFF.

J is TRBJ2-3 and V is TRBV14; 8 nucleotides align to TRBD1. The CDR3 is 16 residues long. CDR1 is SGHDN, CDR2 FVKESK, per germline. The junction had 7 bases not matched to a gene; V was cut back by 4 bases and J by 1 base. The CDR3, as DNA: TGTGCCAGCAGCCCGTTGACAGGGGCGCGCACAGATACGCAGTATTTT. This codes for CASSPLTGARTDTQYF.

This clone was seen a few times. The chain couples TRBV5-6 to TRBJ2-7; D uncertain. Germline V gene sequence: CDR1 SGHDT, CDR2 YYEEEE. V shed 3 bases and J shed 3 bases, with 4 bases lying between them. There are 11 residues in the CDR3. This CDR3 is CASSWDYEQYF. The CDR3, as DNA: TGTGCCAGCAGCTGGGACTACGAGCAGTACTTC.

The genes are TRBV9 and TRBJ1-4, with a weak D call TRBD1 (5 bases). CDR1 is SGDLS and CDR2 is YYNGEE in the germline V gene. V lost 0 bases to trimming and J lost 0 bases, with 6 bases between them. CDR3 size: 15 residues. CDR3 coding DNA: TGTGCCAGCAGCGTAGAGGGGACAACTAATGAAAAACTGTTTTTT. It codes for CASSVEGTTNEKLFF.

This chain joins TRBV3-1 (or the pseudogene TRBV3-2) and TRBJ2-5, with TRBD1 identical over 7 bases. With V trimmed by 4 bases and J by 1 base, 12 bases remained unmatched. The germline V gene encodes CDR1 LGHDT and CDR2 YNNKEL (reference sequence). CDR3 size: 17 residues. The CDR3 protein is CASSPIPLTGTQETQYF. DNA for the CDR3: TGTGCCAGCAGCCCGATCCCCCTGACAGGGACCCAAGAGACCCAGTACTTC.